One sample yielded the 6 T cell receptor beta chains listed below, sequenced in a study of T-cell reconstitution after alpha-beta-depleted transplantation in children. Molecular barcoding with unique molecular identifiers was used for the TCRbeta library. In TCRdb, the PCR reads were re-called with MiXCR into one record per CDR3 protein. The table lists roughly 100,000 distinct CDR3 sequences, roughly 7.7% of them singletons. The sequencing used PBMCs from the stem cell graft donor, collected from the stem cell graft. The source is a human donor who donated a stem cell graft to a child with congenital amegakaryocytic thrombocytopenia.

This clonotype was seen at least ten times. CDR3 nucleotide sequence: TGCGCCAGCGCACCCTCCCGACTAGCGCGCACAGATACGCAGTATTTT. Its protein product is CASAPSRLARTDTQYF. The V and J genes are TRBV5-1 and TRBJ2-3; 8 positions match TRBD2. With V trimmed by 7 bases and J by 1 base, 11 bases remained unmatched. The CDR3 contains 16 residues. Germline assignment: CDR1 SGHRS and CDR2 YFSETQ.

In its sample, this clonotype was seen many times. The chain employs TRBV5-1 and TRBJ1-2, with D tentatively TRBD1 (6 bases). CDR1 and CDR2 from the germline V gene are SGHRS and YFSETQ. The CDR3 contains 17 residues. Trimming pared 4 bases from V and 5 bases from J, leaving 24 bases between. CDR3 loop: CASSSDRSEGLSYGYTF. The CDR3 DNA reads TGCGCCAGCAGCAGTGACAGGTCCGAAGGTCTCAGTTATGGCTACACCTTC. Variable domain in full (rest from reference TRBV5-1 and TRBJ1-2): KAGVTQTPRYLIKTRGQQVTLSCSPISGHRSVSWYQQTPGQGLQFLFEYFSETQRNKGNFPGRFSGRQFSNSRSEMNVSTLELGDSALYLCASSSDRSEGLSYGYTFGSGTRLTVV.

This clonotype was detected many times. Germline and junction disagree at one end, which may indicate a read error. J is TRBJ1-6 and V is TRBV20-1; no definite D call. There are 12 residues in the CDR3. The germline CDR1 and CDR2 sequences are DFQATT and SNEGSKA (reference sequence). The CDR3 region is CSARVPTGPPPF. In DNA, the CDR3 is TGCAGTGCTAGAGTACCAACCGGACCACCCCCATTT.

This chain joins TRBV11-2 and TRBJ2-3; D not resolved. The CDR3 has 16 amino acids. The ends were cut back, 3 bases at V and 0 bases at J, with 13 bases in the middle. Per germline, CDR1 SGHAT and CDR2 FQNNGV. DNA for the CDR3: TGTGCCAGCAGCTTCGGTGGCGGATCTAGCACAGATACGCAGTATTTT. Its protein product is CASSFGGGSSTDTQYF. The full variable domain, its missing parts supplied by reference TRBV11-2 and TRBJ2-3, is EAGVAQSPRYKIIEKRQSVAFWCNPISGHATLYWYQQILGQGPKLLIQFQNNGVVDDSQLPKDRFSAERLKGVDSTLKIQPAKLEDSAVYLCASSFGGGSSTDTQYFGPGTRLTVL.

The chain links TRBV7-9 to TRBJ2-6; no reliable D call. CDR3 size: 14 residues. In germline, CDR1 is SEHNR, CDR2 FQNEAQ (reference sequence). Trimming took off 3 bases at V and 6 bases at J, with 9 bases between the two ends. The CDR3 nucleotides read TGTGCCAGCAGCTTTGGGTCTTCGGCCAACGTCCTGACTTTC. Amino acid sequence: CASSFGSSANVLTF.

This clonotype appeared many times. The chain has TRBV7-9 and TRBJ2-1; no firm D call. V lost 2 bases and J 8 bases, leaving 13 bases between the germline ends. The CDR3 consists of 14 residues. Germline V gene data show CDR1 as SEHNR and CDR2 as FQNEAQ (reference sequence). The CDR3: CASSLRVNTDEQFF. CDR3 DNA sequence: TGTGCCAGCAGCTTAAGAGTTAACACAGATGAGCAGTTCTTC.